Below are 17 T cell receptor beta chains sequenced from a single sample in a study of blood T cell repertoires in COVID-19. Data came from immunoSEQ multiplex PCR; TCRdb stores just in-frame clones and leaves some out. The sample holds about 130,000 clones; around 82% are singletons and the top ten take around 12%. Sequencing used peripheral blood. The receptors come from a young woman who had recovered from COVID-19.

The gene calls are TRBV19 and TRBJ2-1; 8 bases align to TRBD1. This CDR3 spans 15 amino acids. The germline V gene has CDR1 LNHDA and CDR2 SQIVND (reference sequence). With V trimmed by 5 bases and J by 3 bases, 6 bases remained unmatched. The CDR3 DNA is TGTGCCAGTAGTCTTGGACAGGGTAACTACAATGAGCAGTTCTTC. Its translation is CASSLGQGNYNEQFF.

This chain joins TRBV6-6 and TRBJ1-2; 9 nucleotides match TRBD1. CDR1 and CDR2 from the germline V gene are MNHNY and SVGAGI (reference sequence). Trimming took 8 bases from V and 5 from J; bases not matched to a gene: 12. This CDR3 has 15 residues. The CDR3 sequence: CASLDRGSFKYGYTF. In nucleotides, the CDR3 is TGTGCCAGCTTGGACAGGGGCAGCTTTAAGTATGGCTACACCTTC.

The chain has TRBV5-1 and TRBJ2-1; 11 bases align to TRBD2. The germline V gene encodes CDR1 SGHRS and CDR2 YFSETQ. Trimming removed 4 bases from V and 2 bases from J; junction bases left unmatched: 5. The CDR3 extends over 16 amino acids. Here the CDR3 DNA reads TGCGCCAGCAGCCCTCTAGCGGGGGGCCCCTACAATGAGCAGTTCTTC. Translation: CASSPLAGGPYNEQFF. Using reference TRBV5-1 and TRBJ2-1 for the parts outside the CDR3, the full variable domain is KAGVTQTPRYLIKTRGQQVTLSCSPISGHRSVSWYQQTPGQGLQFLFEYFSETQRNKGNFPGRFSGRQFSNSRSEMNVSTLELGDSALYLCASSPLAGGPYNEQFFGPGTRLTVL.

A few counts support this clone. This rearrangement joins TRBV24-1 to TRBJ2-1; 13 nucleotides agree with TRBD2. Looked up from germline, CDR1 is KGHDR and CDR2 is SFDVKD. The V and J ends lost 5 bases and 10 bases, in that order; junction bases with no gene match: 4. This CDR3 has 14 amino acids. The CDR3 protein is CATSVGLAGEEQFF. DNA of the CDR3: TGTGCCACCAGTGTCGGACTAGCGGGAGAGGAGCAGTTCTTC.

The CDR3 nucleotides are TGTGCCTGGAGTGTACGGGTTCGGGATACGCAGTATTTT. It is translated as CAWSVRVRDTQYF. J is TRBJ2-3 and V is TRBV30; D gene uncertain. CDR3 length: 13 amino acids. V shed 0 bases and J shed 6 bases, with 10 bases lying between them. Germline lookup yields CDR1 GTSNPN and CDR2 SVGIG (reference sequence). The complete variable domain, with remaining parts taken from reference TRBV30 and TRBJ2-3, reads SQTIHQWPATLVQPVGSPLSLECTVEGTSNPNLYWYRQAAGRGLQLLFYSVGIGQISSEVPQNLSASRPQDRQFILSSKKLLLSDSGFYLCAWSVRVRDTQYFGPGTRLTVL.

This clone was picked up a small number of times. V is TRBV11-2 and J is TRBJ2-2; D gene ambiguous. Per the germline V gene, CDR1 is SGHAT and CDR2 is FQNNGV. The CDR3 runs 15 residues. V gave up 5 bases and J gave up 0 bases, with 10 bases separating them. CDR3 in DNA: TGTGCCAGCAGCCCCCTCTCCGCGAACACCGGGGAGCTGTTTTTT. This encodes CASSPLSANTGELFF.

The chain uses TRBV19 and TRBJ1-6; D is possibly TRBD1 (6 bases). Germline CDR1 is LNHDA and CDR2 is SQIVND (reference sequence). This CDR3 has 16 residues. The V end lost 9 bases, the J end lost 3 bases, and 18 bases lay between the germline ends. CDR3 region: CASRTMDRDYNSPLHF. CDR3 DNA: TGTGCCAGCCGTACGATGGACAGAGACTATAATTCACCCCTCCACTTT.

Written as DNA, the CDR3 is TGCGCCAGCAGCTTGCAGTCGCAGGGCTGGAACTATGGCTACACCTTC. Protein: CASSLQSQGWNYGYTF. This rearrangement joins TRBV5-1 to TRBJ1-2, with D maybe TRBD1 (5 bases). The CDR3 has 16 amino acids. Between the trimmed V and J ends, which lost 1 base and 2 bases, there was a span of 15 bases. From germline, CDR1 is SGHRS and CDR2 YFSETQ. Supplemented by reference TRBV5-1 and TRBJ1-2, the full variable domain reads KAGVTQTPRYLIKTRGQQVTLSCSPISGHRSVSWYQQTPGQGLQFLFEYFSETQRNKGNFPGRFSGRQFSNSRSEMNVSTLELGDSALYLCASSLQSQGWNYGYTFGSGTRLTVV.

The chain combines TRBV9 with TRBJ1-2, with 10 bases identical to TRBD1. Per germline, CDR1 SGDLS and CDR2 YYNGEE. This CDR3 has 13 amino acids. V shed 4 bases and J 6 bases; nucleotides not matched to a gene: 3. Here the CDR3 reads CASSRTGGDGYTF. In DNA form, the CDR3 reads TGTGCCAGCAGCCGGACAGGGGGGGATGGCTACACCTTC.

The chain carries TRBV29-1 and TRBJ1-1, with a possible D match to TRBD1 (6 bases). The CDR3 covers 12 residues. Germline V gene sequence: CDR1 SQVTM, CDR2 ANQGSEA. Trimming removed 5 bases from V and 1 base from J, with 8 bases in between. CDR3 sequence: CSVSRGNTEAFF. In DNA form, the CDR3 reads TGCAGCGTTTCCAGGGGGAACACTGAAGCTTTCTTT. Together with reference TRBV29-1 and TRBJ1-1, the CDR3 gives the full variable domain: SAVISQKPSRDICQRGTSLTIQCQVDSQVTMMFWYRQQPGQSLTLIATANQGSEATYESGFVIDKFPISRPNLTFSTLTVSNMSPEDSSIYLCSVSRGNTEAFFGQGTRLTVV.

The chain employs TRBV3-1 (or the pseudogene TRBV3-2) and TRBJ1-2, with no clear D. V was clipped by 3 bases and J by 8 bases, with 10 bases between them. Germline V CDR1 and CDR2: LGHDT, YNNKEL (reference sequence). This CDR3 has 12 residues. Written as DNA, the CDR3 is TGTGCCAGCAGCCAGGCGGCCCTAGGCTACACCTTC. This encodes CASSQAALGYTF.

This rearrangement joins TRBV2 to TRBJ2-3; D perhaps matches TRBD1 (6 bases). Germline assignment: CDR1 SNHLY and CDR2 FYNNEI. The CDR3 totals 15 residues. The V and J ends lost 6 bases and 2 bases respectively, with 15 bases between them. In DNA, the CDR3 is TGTGCCAGCAGCGGGCGGGCAGGGGTCACAGATACGCAGTATTTT. Translating gives CASSGRAGVTDTQYF.

The chain has TRBV5-1 and TRBJ2-2, with TRBD2 as a possible D gene (5 bases). Trimming took off 2 bases at V and 0 bases at J, with 14 bases between the two ends. Germline values: CDR1 SGHRS, CDR2 YFSETQ. This CDR3 has 17 amino acids. The CDR3 spells CASSFINPGANTGELFF. CDR3 nucleotide sequence: TGCGCCAGCAGCTTTATTAACCCCGGGGCGAACACCGGGGAGCTGTTTTTT. Using reference TRBV5-1 and TRBJ2-2 for the parts outside the CDR3, the full variable domain is KAGVTQTPRYLIKTRGQQVTLSCSPISGHRSVSWYQQTPGQGLQFLFEYFSETQRNKGNFPGRFSGRQFSNSRSEMNVSTLELGDSALYLCASSFINPGANTGELFFGEGSRLTVL.

The genes are TRBV5-1 and TRBJ1-4; perhaps TRBD1 as D (6 bases). Trimming left V 5 bases short and J 8 bases short, with 19 bases between. CDR3 length: 15 residues. Germline assignment: CDR1 SGHRS and CDR2 YFSETQ. This CDR3 is CASSLPGQGEEKLFF. The CDR3 DNA sequence: TGCGCCAGCAGTCTCCCGGGACAAGGTGAAGAAAAACTGTTTTTT.

The DNA for the CDR3 is TGTGCCAGCAGCTTGGGAGGGGGCAGGGTTGGGGAGCAGTTCTTC. Protein product: CASSLGGGRVGEQFF. The chain links TRBV5-8 to TRBJ2-1, with 7 bases lining up with TRBD1. Germline values: CDR1 SGHTS, CDR2 YDEGEE. J gave up 10 bases and V 0 bases, and 10 bases lay outside the gene matches. The CDR3 runs 15 residues.

The CDR3 region has the DNA TGCGCCAGCAGCTTCACTAGCGGGGTCCAAGAGACCCAGTACTTC. Translated: CASSFTSGVQETQYF. The V and J genes are TRBV5-1 and TRBJ2-5; 10 bases line up with TRBD2. The CDR3 extends over 15 amino acids. Trimming at V came to 2 bases and at J to 1 base, leaving 2 bases not matched to a gene. The germline CDR1 and CDR2 sequences are SGHRS and YFSETQ.

In this sample, this clone turned up once. The rearrangement joins TRBV5-1 to TRBJ2-5, with 8 bases that match TRBD2. Losses at the gene ends were 2 bases for V and 4 bases for J; bases not matched to a gene: 7. Germline values: CDR1 SGHRS, CDR2 YFSETQ. The CDR3 loop spans 15 amino acids. Written as DNA, the CDR3 is TGCGCCAGCAGCTTCGGGGCTAGCGGGCGAGAGACCCAGTACTTC. Protein sequence: CASSFGASGRETQYF.